This TCR beta chain came from a study of cytomegalovirus exposure and HLA in healthy donors. Overall study results and limits: Immune exposure information available was restricted to CMV serostatus. The authors enumerated over 150 TCR beta chains as linked to cytomegalovirus.

Use of 60 Vbeta and 13 Jbeta primers characterized the PCR. Measured with immunoSEQ multiplex PCR; TCRdb has only the in-frame clones, and not every one. The sample holds under 200,000 clones, around two thirds seen once. Nominal health characterized the donors when sampled, though unrecorded immune exposures were likely. In regard to this clone: The antigen is unknown.

What was sequenced was PBMCs. The clonotype originates from a man aged 40-49 years in good health and CMV-seronegative.

The CDR3 DNA follows: TGTGCCAGCAGCGTAGTTTTGGGAGGGATGAACACTGAAGCTTTCTTT. Encoded protein: CASSVVLGGMNTEAFF. The gene calls are TRBV9 and TRBJ1-1; unclear D gene. Deletions cut 0 bases from V and 0 bases from J, with 12 bases between. This CDR3 comprises 16 residues. Per germline, CDR1 SGDLS and CDR2 YYNGEE.